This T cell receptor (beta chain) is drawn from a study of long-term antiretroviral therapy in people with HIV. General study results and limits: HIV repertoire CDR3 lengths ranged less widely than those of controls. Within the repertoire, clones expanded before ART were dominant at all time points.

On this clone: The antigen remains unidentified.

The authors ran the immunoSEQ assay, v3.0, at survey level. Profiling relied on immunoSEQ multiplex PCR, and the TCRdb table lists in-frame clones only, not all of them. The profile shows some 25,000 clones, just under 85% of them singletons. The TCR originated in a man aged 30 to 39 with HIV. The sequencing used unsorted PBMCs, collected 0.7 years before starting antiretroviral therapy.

The CDR3 DNA is TGTGCCAGCAGTTATTTGTCAGCCCATGAGCAGTTCTTC. This codes for CASSYLSAHEQFF. The chain joins TRBV6-9 to TRBJ2-1, with D uncertain. The germline V gene has CDR1 MNHGY and CDR2 SVAAGI. The length of the CDR3 is 13 residues. The germline V and J ends were trimmed by 1 base and 8 bases, with 9 bases remaining between them.